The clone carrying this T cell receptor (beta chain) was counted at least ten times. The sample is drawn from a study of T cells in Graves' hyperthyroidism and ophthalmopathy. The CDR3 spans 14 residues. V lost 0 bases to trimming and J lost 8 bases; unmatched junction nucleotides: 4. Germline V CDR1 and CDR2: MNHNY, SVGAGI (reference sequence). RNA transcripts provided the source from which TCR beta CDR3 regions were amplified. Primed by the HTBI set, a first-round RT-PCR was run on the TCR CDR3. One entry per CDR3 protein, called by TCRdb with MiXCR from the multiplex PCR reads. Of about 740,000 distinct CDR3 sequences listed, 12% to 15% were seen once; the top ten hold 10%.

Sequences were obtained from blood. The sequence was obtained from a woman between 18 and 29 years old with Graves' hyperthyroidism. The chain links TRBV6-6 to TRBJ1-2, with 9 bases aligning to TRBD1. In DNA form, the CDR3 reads TGTGCCAGCAGTTACTCGACAACAGGGGGCGGCTACACCTTC. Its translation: CASSYSTTGGGYTF.